This TCR beta chain was profiled in a study of cytomegalovirus exposure and HLA in healthy donors. Study conclusions and caveats: In vitro testing confirmed three CMV-associated chains as specific for CMV antigens. According to a later analysis, most TCR beta chains associated with CMV appeared HLA-restricted.

Vbeta (60) and Jbeta (13) primers were used in the PCR. Sequencing was performed with immunoSEQ multiplex PCR; in TCRdb, only in-frame clones are kept and a portion is missing. The sample consists of 180,000 or so clones, around three quarters of them appearing once. In this sample, this clone turned up a few times. The antigen remains unidentified. The TCR sequence derives from a woman in her 30s in good health and CMV-seronegative. Specimen: PBMCs.

CDR3 in amino acids: CASSPRDRGSYEQFF. DNA of the CDR3: TGCGCCAGCAGCCCAAGGGACAGGGGTAGTTATGAGCAGTTCTTC. The chain recombines TRBV10-1 with TRBJ2-1; 10 bases map to TRBD1. This CDR3 spans 15 amino acids. Trimming removed 6 bases from V and 8 bases from J; junction bases left unmatched: 10. Germline CDR1 reads WNHNN; CDR2 reads SYGVQD (reference sequence).